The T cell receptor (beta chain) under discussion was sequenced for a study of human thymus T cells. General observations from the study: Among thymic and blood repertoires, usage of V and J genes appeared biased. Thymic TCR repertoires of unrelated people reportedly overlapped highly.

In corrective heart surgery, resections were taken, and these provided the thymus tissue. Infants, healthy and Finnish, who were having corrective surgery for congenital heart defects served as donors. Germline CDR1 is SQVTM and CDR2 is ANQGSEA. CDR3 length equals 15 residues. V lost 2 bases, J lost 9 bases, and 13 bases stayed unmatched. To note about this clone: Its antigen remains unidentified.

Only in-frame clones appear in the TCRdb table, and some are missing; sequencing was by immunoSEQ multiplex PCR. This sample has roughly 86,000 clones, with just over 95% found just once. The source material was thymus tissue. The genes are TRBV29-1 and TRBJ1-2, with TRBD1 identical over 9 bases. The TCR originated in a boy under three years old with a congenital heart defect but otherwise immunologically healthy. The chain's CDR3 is CSVERLAPGQGSYTF. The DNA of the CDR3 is TGCAGCGTTGAAAGGTTGGCCCCGGGACAGGGCAGCTACACCTTC.